The rows below give T cell receptor beta chains drawn from one sample of a study of shared clonotypes between healthy human individuals. TCRdb's copy holds only in-frame clones and misses some; the assay was immunoSEQ multiplex PCR. The table lists some 2.1 million clones, 90% to 95% of them singletons. Input material: naive CD4+ T cells sorted from blood. The receptors here all came from a man aged 18 to 30 in good health. Both conserved end residues are part of each CDR3. D genes are given only for firm matches. A clone size is listed for some rows: how often the clone was seen (once, few, many), or a class if it is expanded.

V gene	J gene	D gene	clone size	CDR3 length	CDR3 protein	CDR3 DNA
TRBV20-1	TRBJ2-7	NA	NA	11	CSARTIYEQYF	TGCAGTGCTAGGACGATCTACGAGCAGTACTTC
TRBV18	TRBJ1-4	NA	NA	12	CASSPEGRELFF	TGTGCCAGCTCCCCGGAGGGACGAGAACTGTTTTTT
TRBV6-5	TRBJ2-7	NA	NA	13	CASRAPVSYEQYF	TGTGCCAGCCGCGCCCCGGTCTCCTACGAGCAGTACTTC
TRBV7-3	TRBJ2-7	NA	NA	14	CASSPQGDPYEQYF	TGTGCCAGCAGCCCACAGGGAGATCCCTACGAGCAGTACTTC
TRBV5-1	TRBJ1-4	NA	NA	15	CASSPLGPPNEKLFF	TGCGCCAGCAGTCCCCTTGGACCTCCAAATGAAAAACTGTTTTTT
TRBV6-4	TRBJ2-3	NA	NA	15	CASSFGGGGTDTQYF	TGTGCCAGCAGTTTCGGCGGGGGCGGCACAGATACGCAGTATTTT
TRBV5-1	TRBJ1-2	TRBD1	NA	15	CASSVDRGKDYGYTF	TGCGCCAGCAGCGTAGACAGGGGCAAGGACTATGGCTACACCTTC
TRBV7-7	TRBJ2-2	NA	once	15	CASSLLGIGTGELFF	TGTGCTAGCAGCTTATTGGGGATCGGCACCGGGGAGCTGTTTTTT
TRBV5-5	TRBJ2-1	NA	NA	16	CASSLVEVRSYNEQFF	TGTGCCAGCAGCTTGGTAGAGGTGAGATCCTACAATGAGCAGTTCTTC
TRBV6-5	TRBJ1-6	NA	NA	13	CASTPRKDSPLHF	TGTGCCAGCACTCCAAGGAAAGATTCACCCCTCCACTTT
TRBV6-6	TRBJ1-1	NA	NA	13	CASIPHLNTEAFF	TGTGCCAGCATTCCACACCTGAACACTGAAGCTTTCTTT
TRBV18	TRBJ2-2	NA	NA	13	CASSLPNTGELFF	TGTGCCAGCTCACTCCCGAACACCGGGGAGCTGTTTTTT
TRBV27	TRBJ1-4	NA	once	15	CASRGEGWGNEKLFF	TGTGCCAGCAGAGGGGAGGGGTGGGGTAATGAAAAACTGTTTTTT
TRBV18	TRBJ1-1	NA	NA	13	CASSPSLNTEAFF	TGTGCCAGCTCACCATCTCTGAACACTGAAGCTTTCTTT
TRBV30	TRBJ2-7	NA	once	12	CAWGQDSYEQYF	TGTGCCTGGGGCCAGGACTCCTACGAGCAGTACTTC
TRBV5-1	TRBJ2-5	NA	NA	15	CASSSQWGGQETQYF	TGCGCCAGCAGTTCGCAATGGGGTGGCCAAGAGACCCAGTACTTC
TRBV28	TRBJ1-6	NA	once	17	CASSFAGASSYNSPLHF	TGTGCCAGCAGTTTCGCGGGGGCGAGCTCCTATAATTCACCCCTCCACTTT
TRBV5-1	TRBJ2-5	NA	NA	13	CASSLPTEETQYF	TGCGCCAGCAGCTTGCCAACAGAAGAGACCCAGTACTTC
TRBV27	TRBJ2-7	NA	NA	14	CASSFLTTGYEQYF	TGTGCCAGCAGTTTCCTGACCACAGGCTACGAGCAGTACTTC
TRBV7-9	TRBJ2-3	NA	NA	14	CASSPWTSTDTQYF	TGTGCCAGCAGCCCGTGGACCAGCACAGATACGCAGTATTTT
TRBV6-5	TRBJ1-1	TRBD1	NA	15	CASSYSGQVGTEAFF	TGTGCCAGCAGTTACTCGGGACAGGTGGGGACTGAAGCTTTCTTT
TRBV7-3	TRBJ2-3	NA	NA	15	CASSPGTAGTDTQYF	TGTGCCAGCAGCCCGGGGACCGCAGGAACAGATACGCAGTATTTT
TRBV5-4	TRBJ2-5	NA	NA	15	CASSLGDWAEETQYF	TGTGCCAGCAGCCTGGGGGATTGGGCAGAAGAGACCCAGTACTTC
TRBV28	TRBJ1-4	NA	NA	13	CASSYGGQKKLFF	TGTGCCAGCAGTTACGGAGGTCAGAAAAAACTGTTTTTT